The 14 T cell receptor beta chains given below trace back to one sample, sequenced in a study of blood T cell repertoires in COVID-19. Clones were sequenced by immunoSEQ multiplex PCR, and TCRdb holds only the in-frame ones, with some missing. The table shows over 85,000 clones, with over 75% occurring only once. Sequencing input: peripheral blood. Source of these receptors: a human donor with acute or convalescent COVID-19. The donor label of this sample is uncertain.

This clone has a single count. The J gene is TRBJ1-4, the V gene TRBV11-3; 9 nucleotides line up with TRBD1. J was trimmed by 8 bases and V by 4 bases; bases with no gene match: 8. The CDR3 has 15 residues. Per the germline V gene, CDR1 is SGHNT and CDR2 is YENEEA. CDR3 DNA: TGTGCCAGCAGCTCTACCGGGACAGGGAACGAAAAACTGTTTTTT. As protein: CASSSTGTGNEKLFF.

This chain joins TRBV19 and TRBJ1-1; tentatively, D is TRBD1 (6 bases). Germline loops: CDR1 LNHDA, CDR2 SQIVND (reference sequence). The CDR3 length is 14 residues. The V end was cut by 2 bases, the J end by 6 bases, with 13 bases between. CDR3 bases: TGTGCCAGTAGTATAATGTTGACAGGCCCTGAAGCTTTCTTT. Its protein is CASSIMLTGPEAFF. Full variable domain (outside the CDR3, taken from reference TRBV19 and TRBJ1-1): DGGITQSPKYLFRKEGQNVTLSCEQNLNHDAMYWYRQDPGQGLRLIYYSQIVNDFQKGDIAEGYSVSREKKESFPLTVTSAQKNPTAFYLCASSIMLTGPEAFFGQGTRLTVV.

The chain recombines TRBV19 with TRBJ2-1, with 8 bases that match TRBD2. CDR1 and CDR2 (germline): LNHDA, SQIVND (reference sequence). This CDR3 has 15 residues. V gave up 7 bases and J gave up 5 bases; unmatched junction bases: 10. CDR3 amino acids: CASKPGLVSHNEQFF. The CDR3 region has the DNA TGTGCCAGTAAACCGGGACTAGTGTCCCACAATGAGCAGTTCTTC.

J is TRBJ2-2 and V is TRBV10-3, with TRBD1 identical over 9 bases. The germline gives CDR1 ENHRY, CDR2 SYGVKD. The V segment lost 6 bases and the J segment 3 bases; nucleotides outside the gene matches: 5. The CDR3 extends over 15 amino acids. CDR3 nucleotide sequence: TGTGCCATCAGCGGGACAGGGAGTGACACCGGGGAGCTGTTTTTT. Translated, it gives CAISGTGSDTGELFF.

This clone was counted a single time. The CDR3 nucleotides read TGTGCCAGCAGCGTAGCTGTATACAATGAGCAGTTCTTC. This codes for CASSVAVYNEQFF. The V call is TRBV9, the J call TRBJ2-1; D gene unclear. The germline gives CDR1 SGDLS, CDR2 YYNGEE. CDR3 length: 13 residues. The ends were cut back, 0 bases at V and 4 bases at J, with 5 bases in the middle.

V usage is TRBV6-5 and J usage is TRBJ1-6; the D gene is possibly TRBD1 (6 bases). The germline V gene encodes CDR1 MNHEY and CDR2 SVGAGI. This CDR3 comprises 13 residues. V shed 6 bases and J shed 11 bases, with 14 bases lying between them. CDR3: CASRTGTRTPLHF. Written as DNA, the CDR3 is TGTGCCAGCAGAACCGGGACACGGACACCCCTCCACTTT.

The rearrangement links TRBV5-4 to TRBJ2-4; TRBD1 aligns across 8 bases. The CDR3 loop spans 16 amino acids. The V gene's germline CDR1 is SGHNT and CDR2 YYREEE (reference sequence). With V trimmed by 0 bases and J by 2 bases, 4 bases remained unmatched. In nucleotides, the CDR3 is TGTGCCAGCAGCTTGGAAACAGGGGGACCCAAAAACATTCAGTACTTC. Translation: CASSLETGGPKNIQYF. The full variable domain, completed using reference TRBV5-4 and TRBJ2-4, is ETGVTQSPTHLIKTRGQQVTLRCSSQSGHNTVSWYQQALGQGPQFIFQYYREEENGRGNFPPRFSGLQFPNYSSELNVNALELDDSALYLCASSLETGGPKNIQYFGAGTRLSVL.

This rearrangement joins TRBV6-1 to TRBJ1-2, with D tentatively TRBD1 (5 bases). Trimming stripped 0 bases from V and 5 bases from J, with 13 bases between. Per the germline V gene, CDR1 is MNHNS and CDR2 is SASEGT. The CDR3 is 15 amino acids. The CDR3 reads CASSEAGGVIYGYTF. The CDR3 DNA reads TGTGCCAGCAGTGAAGCGGGGGGAGTCATTTATGGCTACACCTTC.

This clone has a handful of counts. This rearrangement joins TRBV28 to TRBJ1-3; TRBD1 matches 7 bases. The trim removed 6 bases at V and 7 bases at J, leaving 3 bases unmatched. The CDR3 runs to 12 residues. Germline V gives CDR1 MDHEN, CDR2 SYDVKM. The CDR3 spells CASSVQGNTIYF. CDR3 sequence (DNA): TGTGCCAGCAGCGTACAGGGGAACACCATATATTTT.

The chain has TRBV19 and TRBJ1-1; maybe TRBD1 (5 bases). Germline-derived CDR1 and CDR2 are LNHDA and SQIVND (reference sequence). Trimming removed 5 bases from V and 1 base from J, with 14 bases in between. The CDR3 runs to 15 residues. The CDR3 loop is CASSEISQGNTEAFF. CDR3 bases: TGTGCCAGTAGTGAAATATCGCAGGGGAACACTGAAGCTTTCTTT. Together with reference TRBV19 and TRBJ1-1, the CDR3 gives the full variable domain: DGGITQSPKYLFRKEGQNVTLSCEQNLNHDAMYWYRQDPGQGLRLIYYSQIVNDFQKGDIAEGYSVSREKKESFPLTVTSAQKNPTAFYLCASSEISQGNTEAFFGQGTRLTVV.

V is TRBV7-9 and J is TRBJ2-3, with a tentative D call TRBD2 (6 bases). This CDR3 is built from 14 residues. Germline CDR1 and CDR2: SEHNR and FQNEAQ (reference sequence). Trimming left V 0 bases short and J 9 bases short, with 13 bases between. This CDR3 is CASSLARGVGTQYF. The CDR3 DNA reads as TGTGCCAGCAGCTTAGCGCGCGGGGTGGGGACGCAGTATTTT.

The V and J genes are TRBV28 and TRBJ2-4; TRBD2 might be the D (6 bases). Germline values: CDR1 MDHEN, CDR2 SYDVKM. This CDR3 is 15 amino acids long. Between the trimmed V and J ends, which lost 6 bases and 3 bases, there was a span of 15 bases. CDR3 loop: CASSRGGSGKNIQYF. CDR3 nucleotides: TGTGCCAGCAGCCGTGGGGGGTCGGGCAAAAACATTCAGTACTTC.

The chain combines TRBV4-2 with TRBJ2-2, with 8 bases fitting TRBD1. Germline trimming cut 4 bases from V and 6 bases from J; bases unmatched to any gene: 4. The CDR3 totals 14 residues. Per the germline V gene, CDR1 is LGHNA and CDR2 is YNFKEQ. The CDR3 DNA is TGTGCCAGCAGCCCTCAGGGGGCGTCCGGGGAGCTGTTTTTT. Its protein is CASSPQGASGELFF.

This chain joins TRBV5-1 and TRBJ2-3; TRBD2 matches at 8 bases. The junction had 8 bases not matched to a gene; V was cut back by 0 bases and J by 5 bases. CDR1 is SGHRS, CDR2 YFSETQ, per germline. The CDR3 sequence is 16 residues long. CDR3 sequence (DNA): TGCGCCAGCAGCTTGGAGTCGGGGGGGCCGGGAGATACGCAGTATTTT. Translation gives CASSLESGGPGDTQYF.